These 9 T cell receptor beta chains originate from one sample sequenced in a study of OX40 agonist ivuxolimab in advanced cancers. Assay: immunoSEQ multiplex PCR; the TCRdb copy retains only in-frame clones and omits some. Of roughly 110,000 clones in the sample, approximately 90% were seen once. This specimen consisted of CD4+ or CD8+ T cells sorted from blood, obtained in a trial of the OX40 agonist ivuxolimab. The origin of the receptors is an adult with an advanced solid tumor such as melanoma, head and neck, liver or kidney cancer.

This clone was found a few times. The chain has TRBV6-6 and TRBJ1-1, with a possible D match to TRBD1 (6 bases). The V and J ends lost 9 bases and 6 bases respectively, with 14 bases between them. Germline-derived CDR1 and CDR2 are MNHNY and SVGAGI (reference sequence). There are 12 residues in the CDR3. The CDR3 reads CASLGGAPEAFF. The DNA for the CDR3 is TGTGCCAGTCTGGGGGGGGCCCCTGAAGCTTTCTTT.

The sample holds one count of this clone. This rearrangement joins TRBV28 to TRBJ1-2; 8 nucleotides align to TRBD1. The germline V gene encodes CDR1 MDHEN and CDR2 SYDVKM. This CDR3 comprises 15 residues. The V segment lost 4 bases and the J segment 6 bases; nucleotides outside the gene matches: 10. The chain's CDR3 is CASSSDGTGRNGYTF. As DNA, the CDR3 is TGTGCCAGCAGTTCCGACGGGACAGGACGTAATGGCTACACCTTC.

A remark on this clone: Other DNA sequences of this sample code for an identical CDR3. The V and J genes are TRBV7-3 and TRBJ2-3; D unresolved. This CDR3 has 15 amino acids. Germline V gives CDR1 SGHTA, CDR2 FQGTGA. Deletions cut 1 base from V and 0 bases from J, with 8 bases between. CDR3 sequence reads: CASSLMGGSTDTQYF. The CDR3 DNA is TGTGCCAGCAGCTTAATGGGTGGAAGCACAGATACGCAGTATTTT.

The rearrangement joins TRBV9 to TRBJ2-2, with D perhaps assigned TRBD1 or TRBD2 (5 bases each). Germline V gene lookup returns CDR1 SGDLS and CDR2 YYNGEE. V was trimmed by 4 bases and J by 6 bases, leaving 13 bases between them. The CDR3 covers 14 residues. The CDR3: CASSPRDLSGELFF. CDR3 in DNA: TGTGCCAGCAGCCCTCGGGACCTGTCCGGGGAGCTGTTTTTT. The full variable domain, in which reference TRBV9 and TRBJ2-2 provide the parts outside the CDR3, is DSGVTQTPKHLITATGQRVTLRCSPRSGDLSVYWYQQSLDQGLQFLIQYYNGEERAKGNILERFSAQQFPDLHSELNLSSLELGDSALYFCASSPRDLSGELFFGEGSRLTVL.

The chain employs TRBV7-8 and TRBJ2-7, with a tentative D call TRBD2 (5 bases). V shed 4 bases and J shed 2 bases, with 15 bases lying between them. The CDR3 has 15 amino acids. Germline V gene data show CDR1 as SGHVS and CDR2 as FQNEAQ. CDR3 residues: CASSYPGSSTYEQYF. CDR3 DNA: TGTGCCAGCAGCTACCCGGGGTCCTCGACCTACGAGCAGTACTTC.

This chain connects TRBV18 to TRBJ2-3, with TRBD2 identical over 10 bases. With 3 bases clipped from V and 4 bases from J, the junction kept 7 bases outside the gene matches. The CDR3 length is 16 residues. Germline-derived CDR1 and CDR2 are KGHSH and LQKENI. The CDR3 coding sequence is TGTGCCAGCTCACCTTGGACTAGCGGAAGAGCAGATACGCAGTATTTT. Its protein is CASSPWTSGRADTQYF.

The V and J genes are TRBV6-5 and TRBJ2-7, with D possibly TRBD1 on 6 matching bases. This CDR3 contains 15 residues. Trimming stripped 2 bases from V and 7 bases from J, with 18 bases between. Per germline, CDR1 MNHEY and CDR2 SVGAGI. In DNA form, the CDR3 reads TGTGCCAGCAGTTACCCCGGCAGGGAAGGGGGAGAGCAGTACTTC. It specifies CASSYPGREGGEQYF.

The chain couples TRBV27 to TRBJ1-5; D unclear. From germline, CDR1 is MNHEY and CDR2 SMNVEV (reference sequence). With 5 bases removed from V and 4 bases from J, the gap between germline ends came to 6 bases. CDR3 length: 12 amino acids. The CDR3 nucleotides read TGTGCCAGCAGTACCCCGAATCAGCCCCAGCATTTT. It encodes CASSTPNQPQHF.

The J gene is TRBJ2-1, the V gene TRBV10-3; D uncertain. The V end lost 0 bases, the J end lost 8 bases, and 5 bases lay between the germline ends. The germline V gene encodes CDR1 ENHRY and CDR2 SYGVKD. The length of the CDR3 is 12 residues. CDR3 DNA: TGTGCCATCAGTGAGTCGGCGGATGAGCAGTTCTTC. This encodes CAISESADEQFF.